This T cell receptor beta chain was recovered during a study of T cell repertoires in cytomegalovirus infection. Study-level information: Well-studied HLA-B-restricted CMV epitopes were used in the study alongside recently identified HLA-C-restricted ones. CMV infection and matching HLA type were both indicated by public TCR beta signatures.

Worth noting for this clonotype: The antigen is not known.

Study-level results: Across the ex vivo response, the dominant clonotypes were HLA-C-restricted CMV-specific TCR beta clonotypes. The cumulative frequency of public TCR beta families identified carriers of CMV plus the relevant HLA.

With 4 bases removed from V and 6 bases from J, the gap between germline ends came to 13 bases. The CDR3 is 14 residues long. Germline assignment: CDR1 MNHNY and CDR2 SVGAGI (reference sequence). A single record per CDR3 protein comes from TCRdb applying MiXCR to the reads. The table lists about 920,000 distinct CDR3 sequences, approximately 30% of them singletons, with around 15% in the top ten. The source is a human donor in good health (CMV status not recorded). Some clones in this sample may be carry-over from other donors' samples. The sequenced sample was cultured CD8+ T cells from PBMCs, obtained from culture after CMV antigen stimulation. This chain connects TRBV6-6 to TRBJ2-1; a weak D match, TRBD2 (6 bases). CDR3: CASSLGTPSNEQFF. The CDR3 nucleotides are TGTGCCAGCAGTTTGGGGACTCCGAGCAATGAGCAGTTCTTC.